The 18 T cell receptor beta chains listed next were all sequenced from one sample in a study of cytomegalovirus exposure and HLA in healthy donors. PCR amplification relied on 60 Vbeta primers (plus 13 Jbeta primers). Only in-frame clones appear in the TCRdb table, and some are missing; sequencing was by immunoSEQ multiplex PCR. The sample has roughly 250,000 clones, roughly 86% seen once. Sequenced: PBMCs. These receptors all stem from a woman aged 40-49 years in good health and CMV-seropositive.

The chain uses TRBV27 and TRBJ2-7, with D unresolved. V lost 5 bases, J lost 0 bases, and 17 bases lay in between. The CDR3 is 16 residues long. Germline CDR1 MNHEY, CDR2 SMNVEV (reference sequence). CDR3 DNA: TGTGCCAGCAGTCCTTCCTCTCCCCCCCTCTCCTACGAGCAGTACTTC. Residues: CASSPSSPPLSYEQYF.

This rearrangement joins TRBV9 to TRBJ2-2; maybe TRBD2 (5 bases). The germline V gene has CDR1 SGDLS and CDR2 YYNGEE. The CDR3 covers 16 residues. Trimming pared 3 bases from V and 2 bases from J, leaving 14 bases between. The chain's CDR3 is CASSGVGLTNTGELFF. The CDR3 DNA is TGTGCCAGCAGCGGGGTTGGACTCACTAACACCGGGGAGCTGTTTTTT.

The chain carries TRBV6-5 and TRBJ1-2; D call uncertain. CDR3 length: 15 residues. CDR1 is MNHEY, CDR2 SVGAGI, per germline. Trimming pared 0 bases from V and 4 bases from J, leaving 12 bases between. This CDR3 is CASSYSGRPGYGYTF. CDR3 nucleotides: TGTGCCAGCAGTTACTCAGGGAGGCCTGGCTATGGCTACACCTTC.

The CDR3 region is CASSLDPGFETQYF. Written as DNA, the CDR3 is TGTGCCAGCAGCTTAGACCCGGGATTTGAGACCCAGTACTTC. V usage is TRBV7-2 and J usage is TRBJ2-5, with D perhaps TRBD2 (5 bases). This CDR3 has 14 residues. V was cut by 1 base and J by 5 bases, with 11 bases left in between. The germline gives CDR1 SGHTA, CDR2 FQGNSA.

V gene TRBV7-6 combines with J gene TRBJ2-5, with 9 bases aligning to TRBD2. The CDR3 is made up of 16 amino acids. The germline V gene has CDR1 SGHVS and CDR2 FNYEAQ. V shed 5 bases, J shed 5 bases, and the junction held 12 bases outside the gene matches. In DNA, the CDR3 is TGTGCCAGCAGCCGAACCGAGGTAGCGGGAGACGAGACCCAGTACTTC. Its protein is CASSRTEVAGDETQYF.

This clone was counted between two and nine times. The genes are TRBV5-5 and TRBJ2-1; D is perhaps TRBD2 (5 bases). The length of the CDR3 is 13 residues. V lost 4 bases and J lost 4, with 9 bases in between. Germline CDR1 SGHKS, CDR2 YYEKEE (reference sequence). CDR3 sequence reads: CASSLDSYNEQFF. The CDR3 DNA follows: TGTGCCAGCAGCCTGGACTCTTACAATGAGCAGTTCTTC.

The chain recombines TRBV28 with TRBJ1-5; 7 nucleotides agree with TRBD1. The V gene's germline CDR1 is MDHEN and CDR2 SYDVKM. Trimming removed 2 bases from V and 5 bases from J; junction bases left unmatched: 6. The CDR3 covers 15 residues. CDR3 sequence reads: CASSLGDRVHQPQHF. As DNA, the CDR3 is TGTGCCAGCAGTTTAGGTGACAGGGTTCATCAGCCCCAGCATTTT.

The chain has TRBV5-1 and TRBJ1-2, with 10 bases aligning to TRBD1. The CDR3 is 15 residues long. The J segment lost 4 bases and the V segment lost 5 bases, leaving 8 bases of the junction unmatched. Germline V gene sequence: CDR1 SGHRS, CDR2 YFSETQ. CDR3 loop: CASRAGTGESYGYTF. The DNA for the CDR3 is TGCGCCAGCAGGGCCGGGACAGGGGAGTCCTATGGCTACACCTTC.

The chain links TRBV18 to TRBJ1-2; D is perhaps TRBD1 (6 bases). V dropped 2 bases and J dropped 6 bases, with 10 bases sitting between them. The CDR3 covers 13 residues. Germline V CDR1 and CDR2: KGHSH, LQKENI. The CDR3 DNA reads TGTGCCAGCTCACCAATACAGGGAAATGGCTACACCTTC. Translation: CASSPIQGNGYTF.

The chain is built from TRBV18 and TRBJ2-1; unclear D gene. Trimming pared 6 bases from V and 6 bases from J, leaving 12 bases between. The CDR3 is made up of 13 amino acids. The germline V gene encodes CDR1 KGHSH and CDR2 LQKENI. DNA for the CDR3: TGTGCCAGCTCTCCCCCTAGTATCAATGAGCAGTTCTTC. This sequence encodes CASSPPSINEQFF.

The rearrangement uses TRBV10-3 and TRBJ2-3; D unclear. This CDR3 has 13 residues. Trimming cost V 4 bases and J 2 bases, with 7 bases left between them. Per germline, CDR1 ENHRY and CDR2 SYGVKD. The CDR3 here is CAISVSLTDTQYF. DNA for the CDR3: TGTGCCATCAGTGTAAGCCTCACAGATACGCAGTATTTT.

This clone was detected only a few times. The rearrangement links TRBV5-1 to TRBJ1-4; maybe TRBD1 (6 bases). Between the trimmed V and J ends, which lost 2 bases and 2 bases, there was a span of 13 bases. There are 16 residues in the CDR3. Germline V gene sequence: CDR1 SGHRS, CDR2 YFSETQ. CDR3: CASSFSPQGTNEKLFF. In nucleotides, the CDR3 is TGCGCCAGCAGCTTTTCGCCCCAGGGGACTAATGAAAAACTGTTTTTT.

The chain links TRBV30 to TRBJ2-2; 7 nucleotides match TRBD2. J lost 6 bases, V lost 3 bases, and 4 bases had no gene match. The CDR3 covers 13 residues. Germline CDR1 is GTSNPN and CDR2 is SVGIG (reference sequence). The CDR3 sequence is CAWREGRAGELFF. CDR3 DNA sequence: TGTGCCTGGAGGGAGGGGAGGGCCGGGGAGCTGTTTTTT.

The J gene is TRBJ1-2, the V gene TRBV18; D perhaps matches TRBD1 (5 bases). This CDR3 region has 14 residues. Trimming cost V 3 bases and J 6 bases, with 14 bases left between them. From germline, CDR1 is KGHSH and CDR2 LQKENI. The CDR3 nucleotides read TGTGCCAGCTCACCTGGACAACTCGCGAATGGCTACACCTTC. Its protein product is CASSPGQLANGYTF.

The chain couples TRBV7-9 to TRBJ1-2; D uncertain. Trimming pared 6 bases from V and 2 bases from J, leaving 22 bases between. Germline CDR1 SEHNR, CDR2 FQNEAQ (reference sequence). The CDR3 sequence is 17 residues long. The DNA for the CDR3 is TGTGCCAGCAGTCAAATCGGAGGCCAGCCTCTAAACTATGGCTACACCTTC. Amino acid sequence: CASSQIGGQPLNYGYTF.

V usage is TRBV28 and J usage is TRBJ2-6; D call uncertain. Germline CDR1 and CDR2: MDHEN and SYDVKM. The CDR3 loop spans 16 amino acids. V lost 1 base and J 0 bases, leaving 7 bases between the germline ends. Here the CDR3 reads CASSLYSNSGANVLTF. The DNA of the CDR3 is TGTGCCAGCAGTTTATACTCGAACTCTGGGGCCAACGTCCTGACTTTC. Together with reference TRBV28 and TRBJ2-6, the CDR3 gives the full variable domain: DVKVTQSSRYLVKRTGEKVFLECVQDMDHENMFWYRQDPGLGLRLIYFSYDVKMKEKGDIPEGYSVSREKKERFSLILESASTNQTSMYLCASSLYSNSGANVLTFGAGSRLTVL.

V gene TRBV28 combines with J gene TRBJ1-2; 11 bases align to TRBD1. The V gene's germline CDR1 is MDHEN and CDR2 SYDVKM. The V segment lost 6 bases and the J segment 7 bases; nucleotides outside the gene matches: 7. This CDR3 is 14 amino acids long. The CDR3 protein is CASSLGTGGGGYTF. DNA for the CDR3: TGTGCCAGCAGCCTCGGGACAGGGGGGGGTGGCTACACCTTC.

The rearrangement joins TRBV30 to TRBJ2-7, with D possibly matching TRBD1 (5 bases). This CDR3 spans 11 amino acids. Deletions cut 3 bases from V and 2 bases from J, with 5 bases between. CDR1 GTSNPN and CDR2 SVGIG come from the germline V gene (reference sequence). The CDR3 protein is CAWRGAYEQYF. CDR3 nucleotides: TGTGCCTGGAGAGGGGCCTACGAGCAGTACTTC.